The rows below give T cell receptor beta chains drawn from one sample of a study of control samples from healthy donors and cancer patients. Method: immunoSEQ multiplex PCR; TCRdb's copy keeps in-frame clones and lacks some. The data show about 79,000 clones, approximately 93% seen once. Sequencing input: PBMCs. All receptors derive from a woman aged 40-49 years with lung cancer. Each CDR3 is given with its conserved first and last residue. Each record gives: D gene, clone size, J gene, V gene, CDR3 protein, CDR3 DNA. D genes are given only for firm matches. Size values are once, few and many counts, or a class for expanded clones, and some rows have none.

.	.	TRBJ1-1	TRBV10-3	CAISEGSYTEAFF	TGTGCCATCAGTGAAGGGAGTTACACTGAAGCTTTCTTT
TRBD1	few	TRBJ1-4	TRBV7-2	CASSLQAGTATGELFF	TGTGCCAGCAGCCTTCAGGCCGGGACAGCGACGGGGGAACTGTTTTTT
.	.	TRBJ1-1	TRBV10-3	CAISELRMNTEAFF	TGTGCCATCAGTGAGCTCAGAATGAACACTGAAGCTTTCTTT
.	.	TRBJ1-1	TRBV2	CASHRLMGDFF	TGTGCCAGCCACCGCCTTATGGGGGATTTCTTT
TRBD1	.	TRBJ2-7	TRBV5-1	CASSWDRDDLTGEQYF	TGCGCCAGCAGCTGGGACAGGGATGATTTGACGGGGGAGCAGTACTTC
.	.	TRBJ1-1	TRBV27	CASGRQKNTEAFF	TGTGCCAGCGGTAGACAGAAGAACACTGAAGCTTTCTTT
.	.	TRBJ2-7	TRBV7-7	CASSLDRNYEQYF	TGTGCTAGCAGCCTAGACAGAAACTACGAGCAGTACTTC
.	.	TRBJ1-1	TRBV3-1/TRBV3-2	CASSQDLNTGTEAFF	TGTGCCAGCAGCCAAGATCTCAACACGGGGACTGAAGCTTTCTTT
.	.	TRBJ2-7	TRBV11-2	CASSPYGGTTYEQYF	TGTGCCAGCAGCCCGTATGGCGGGACGACCTACGAGCAGTACTTC
.	.	TRBJ2-5	TRBV5-1	CASSFVGEQETQYF	TGCGCCAGCAGCTTCGTGGGGGAGCAAGAGACCCAGTACTTC
.	.	TRBJ2-3	TRBV28	CASAGTDTQYF	TGTGCCAGCGCGGGGACAGATACGCAGTATTTT
TRBD2	once	TRBJ2-3	TRBV30	CAWSLNPGRGDTQYF	TGTGCCTGGAGTCTTAACCCCGGGAGGGGTGATACGCAGTATTTT
TRBD1	.	TRBJ1-5	TRBV7-9	CASSSGGNNQPQHF	TGTGCCAGCAGCTCAGGGGGCAACAATCAACCCCAGCATTTT
TRBD2	.	TRBJ2-2	TRBV7-2	CASSRLRSGGHTGELFF	TGTGCCAGCAGCCGTCTGAGGAGCGGGGGGCACACCGGGGAGCTGTTTTTT
TRBD2	.	TRBJ2-1	TRBV6-2/TRBV6-3	CASSLLGTRDNEQFF	TGTGCCAGCAGTCTCCTAGGGACTAGAGACAATGAGCAGTTCTTC
.	.	TRBJ1-2	TRBV5-1	CASSPGGGRGYGYTF	TGCGCCAGCAGCCCCGGCGGGGGGCGAGGCTATGGCTACACCTTC
.	once	TRBJ1-1	TRBV29-1	CSATDSMNTEAFF	TGCAGCGCTACTGACAGTATGAACACTGAAGCTTTCTTT
.	.	TRBJ1-4	TRBV15	CATSIPGDKKLFF	TGTGCCACCAGCATACCGGGGGACAAAAAACTGTTTTTT
.	.	TRBJ1-1	TRBV6-5	CASIGQLNTEAFF	TGTGCCAGCATAGGACAGTTGAACACTGAAGCTTTCTTT
.	.	TRBJ2-3	TRBV27	CASSLSTGSFPTDTQYF	TGTGCCAGCAGTTTATCGACTGGCAGCTTTCCCACAGATACGCAGTATTTT
.	.	TRBJ1-2	TRBV27	CASSLSIRDYGYTF	TGTGCCAGCAGTCTGTCGATCCGTGACTATGGCTACACCTTC
.	.	TRBJ2-2	TRBV5-4	CASSFDPGAGELFF	TGTGCCAGCAGCTTCGATCCCGGGGCCGGGGAGCTGTTTTTT
TRBD1	once	TRBJ1-2	TRBV6-2/TRBV6-3	CASSKITGTGRHYGYTF	TGTGCCAGCAGTAAGATCACCGGGACAGGGCGCCACTATGGCTACACCTTC
.	.	TRBJ1-1	TRBV7-8	CASSFVGRKNTEAFF	TGTGCCAGCAGCTTTGTGGGCAGGAAAAACACTGAAGCTTTCTTT
TRBD2	.	TRBJ2-7	TRBV5-4	CASSLEGEGTYEQYF	TGTGCCAGCAGCTTGGAAGGGGAGGGGACCTACGAGCAGTACTTC
.	.	TRBJ1-4	TRBV25-1	CASREGSGADEKLFF	TGTGCCAGCAGAGAAGGGAGTGGGGCGGATGAAAAACTGTTTTTT
.	.	TRBJ1-1	TRBV9	CASSVDGRDTEAFF	TGTGCCAGCAGCGTCGACGGTCGGGACACTGAAGCTTTCTTT
.	.	TRBJ1-1	TRBV6-5	CASTSFWMNTEAFF	TGTGCCAGCACCTCCTTTTGGATGAACACTGAAGCTTTCTTT
.	.	TRBJ1-4	TRBV7-6	CASSRPTTGTNEKLFF	TGTGCCAGCAGCCGACCCACTACAGGGACTAATGAAAAACTGTTTTTT
.	.	TRBJ2-1	TRBV6-4	CASSPEYWLGEQFF	TGTGCCAGCAGCCCGGAGTATTGGTTGGGTGAGCAGTTCTTC
TRBD2	.	TRBJ2-7	TRBV19	CASSIIVASGGHGEQYF	TGTGCCAGTAGTATAATCGTGGCTAGCGGGGGGCATGGCGAGCAGTACTTC
TRBD1	.	TRBJ1-5	TRBV6-6	CAIQTGDSNQPQHF	TGTGCCATTCAGACAGGGGATAGCAATCAGCCCCAGCATTTT
.	.	TRBJ1-6	TRBV3-1/TRBV3-2	CASSQEDRSSYNSPLHF	TGTGCCAGCAGCCAAGAGGACCGAAGCTCCTATAATTCACCCCTCCACTTT
TRBD1	.	TRBJ1-2	TRBV7-9	CASSLGLPTGNGYTF	TGTGCCAGCAGCTTAGGTCTTCCGACAGGGAATGGCTACACCTTC
TRBD2	few	TRBJ2-7	TRBV27	CASSLPGGYEQYF	TGTGCCAGCAGTTTACCGGGGGGGTACGAGCAGTACTTC
.	.	TRBJ1-3	TRBV2	CAIRKGLSGNTIYF	TGTGCCATCAGAAAGGGGCTCTCTGGAAACACCATATATTTT
.	.	TRBJ1-5	TRBV30	CAWSVRGEFWQPQHF	TGTGCCTGGAGTGTACGAGGGGAGTTTTGGCAGCCCCAGCATTTT
TRBD2	.	TRBJ2-3	TRBV6-5	CASRLYPGLVDTQYF	TGTGCCAGCAGGCTCTACCCCGGACTAGTTGATACGCAGTATTTT
.	.	TRBJ2-7	TRBV11-2	CASSPRGHSTYEQYF	TGTGCCAGCAGCCCCCGGGGTCACTCGACCTACGAGCAGTACTTC
TRBD2	.	TRBJ2-7	TRBV30	CAWSGGGVLGEQYF	TGTGCCTGGAGTGGCGGGGGGGTCCTAGGGGAGCAGTACTTC
TRBD1	.	TRBJ2-3	TRBV5-1	CASSPTGQGADTQYF	TGCGCCAGCAGCCCCACTGGGCAGGGGGCAGATACGCAGTATTTT
.	once	TRBJ1-2	TRBV5-1	CASSLAPDDYGYTF	TGCGCCAGCAGCTTGGCACCCGACGACTATGGCTACACCTTC
.	.	TRBJ1-2	TRBV2	CASSEVRGWDYGYTF	TGTGCCAGCAGTGAAGTGCGGGGATGGGACTATGGCTACACCTTC
TRBD1	.	TRBJ2-1	TRBV6-6	CASSPDRGIFF	TGTGCCAGCAGTCCGGACAGGGGTATCTTCTTC
.	.	TRBJ1-4	TRBV3-1/TRBV3-2	CASSQAGYPSKLFF	TGTGCCAGCAGCCAAGCTGGGTATCCCTCCAAACTGTTTTTT
.	.	TRBJ2-5	TRBV5-4	CASSLDLEQTQYF	TGTGCCAGCAGCCTCGACCTCGAGCAGACCCAGTACTTC
.	.	TRBJ1-5	TRBV6-5	CASSQGPNQPQHF	TGTGCCAGCAGTCAGGGGCCCAATCAGCCCCAGCATTTT
TRBD1	.	TRBJ2-7	TRBV5-1	CASSLGTGEDEQYF	TGCGCCAGCAGCCTCGGGACAGGGGAGGACGAGCAGTACTTC
.	.	TRBJ2-7	TRBV7-2	CASSPTTQAYEQYF	TGTGCCAGCAGCCCCACGACACAGGCCTACGAGCAGTACTTC
.	.	TRBJ2-3	TRBV25-1	CASSEVRFTDTQYF	TGTGCCAGCAGTGAAGTGAGGTTCACAGATACGCAGTATTTT
.	.	TRBJ1-1	TRBV27	CASSSRPGANTEAFF	TGTGCCAGCAGTTCAAGACCGGGGGCGAACACTGAAGCTTTCTTT
.	.	TRBJ1-1	TRBV4-1	CASSQVTLGPEAFF	TGCGCCAGCAGCCAAGTCACTCTGGGCCCTGAAGCTTTCTTT